The 24 T cell receptor beta chains reported below all come from one sample, sequenced in a study of T cells in Graves' hyperthyroidism and ophthalmopathy. The source material, RNA transcripts, was used to amplify TCR beta CDR3 regions. HTBI primers were the set used in a first-round RT-PCR of the TCR CDR3. Via MiXCR, TCRdb re-called the multiplex PCR reads, giving one row per CDR3 protein. The data contain 480,000 or so distinct CDR3 sequences, 40% to 50% of them seen just once; the ten biggest clones take up about 45%. Sequencing input: peripheral blood or thyroid tissue (not recorded which). These receptors all stem from an adult woman with Graves' disease, either hyperthyroidism or ophthalmopathy (not recorded which).

This clonotype was counted many times. The chain couples TRBV7-6 to TRBJ2-5, with D possibly being TRBD2 (6 bases). CDR3 length equals 13 residues. Per the germline V gene, CDR1 is SGHVS and CDR2 is FNYEAQ. Trimming removed 4 bases at V and 5 bases at J, with 11 bases between. The CDR3 reads CASSSAGTETQYF. CDR3 coding DNA: TGTGCCAGCAGCTCTGCGGGGACGGAGACCCAGTACTTC.

There are many counts of this clonotype. The chain combines TRBV20-1 with TRBJ1-3, with D unresolved. The CDR3 covers 14 residues. Looked up from germline, CDR1 is DFQATT and CDR2 is SNEGSKA (reference sequence). The V and J ends lost 0 bases and 4 bases respectively, with 10 bases between them. As DNA, the CDR3 is TGCAGTGCTAGAGATGTGAGGGCCGGAAACACCATATATTTT. Amino acid sequence: CSARDVRAGNTIYF.

This clonotype was picked up many times. The CDR3 loop reads CSATTGWNGYTF. The CDR3 DNA follows: TGCAGTGCAACCACAGGGTGGAATGGCTACACCTTC. The rearrangement joins TRBV20-1 to TRBJ1-2; D is possibly TRBD1 (6 bases). Germline CDR1 is DFQATT and CDR2 is SNEGSKA (reference sequence). V shed 6 bases and J shed 6 bases, with 14 bases lying between them. There are 12 residues in the CDR3.

This clonotype has a handful of counts. This sequence joins TRBV10-3 and TRBJ1-3; D unresolved. Germline V gives CDR1 ENHRY, CDR2 SYGVKD. This CDR3 has 14 residues. Trimming shortened V by 6 bases and J by 0 bases, and 9 bases separated the two germline ends. The CDR3 DNA follows: TGTGCCATCAGGGGAGGGTCCTCTGGAAACACCATATATTTT. It yields the protein CAIRGGSSGNTIYF.

Comment on this clonotype: The junction and the germline gene differ at one end; a read error may be behind it. The chain is built from TRBV28 and TRBJ1-1; no clear D gene. This CDR3 has 14 amino acids. The germline V gene encodes CDR1 MDHEN and CDR2 SYDVKM. This chain's CDR3 is CVSSERYPGTEAFF. For the CDR3, the DNA is TGTGTCAGCAGTGAGAGGTACCCCGGTACTGAAGCTTTCTTT.

This clonotype was counted ten times or more. The chain combines TRBV29-1 with TRBJ2-5; D is possibly TRBD1 or TRBD2 (6 bases each). The V gene's germline CDR1 is SQVTM and CDR2 ANQGSEA. CDR3 size: 14 residues. Deletions cut 5 bases from V and 5 bases from J, with 18 bases between. The DNA of the CDR3 is TGCAGCGTTTGGGGGGCAGGGAGCGGGGAGACCCAGTACTTC. It encodes CSVWGAGSGETQYF.

The rearrangement joins TRBV11-2 to TRBJ1-1, with a tentative D call TRBD1 (5 bases). Trimming took 7 bases from V and 7 from J, leaving 13 bases between them. Germline CDR1 is SGHAT and CDR2 is FQNNGV. The CDR3 covers 12 residues. In DNA form, the CDR3 reads TGTGCCAGCACCCCTGGGGACCTTGAAGCTTTCTTT. Amino acids: CASTPGDLEAFF.

The V gene is TRBV15, the J gene TRBJ1-2; 7 bases align to TRBD1. CDR3 length: 15 amino acids. In germline, CDR1 is LNHNV, CDR2 YYDKDF (reference sequence). J gave up 0 bases and V 3 bases, and 4 bases lay outside the gene matches. CDR3 amino acids: CATSRADRSNYGYTF. CDR3 nucleotides: TGTGCCACCAGCAGGGCGGACAGGTCTAACTATGGCTACACCTTC.

V is TRBV2 and J is TRBJ1-2; D is unclear. V dropped 3 bases and J dropped 5 bases, with 7 bases sitting between them. The germline V gene encodes CDR1 SNHLY and CDR2 FYNNEI. The CDR3 length is 12 residues. The CDR3 DNA reads TGTGCCAGCAGTGAGACTTCATATGGCTACACCTTC. Translating gives CASSETSYGYTF. Full variable domain (missing parts from reference TRBV2 and TRBJ1-2): EPEVTQTPSHQVTQMGQEVILRCVPISNHLYFYWYRQILGQKVEFLVSFYNNEISEKSEIFDDQFSVERPDGSNFTLKIRSTKLEDSAMYFCASSETSYGYTFGSGTRLTVV.

This clonotype appeared a few times. The chain links TRBV7-2 to TRBJ1-2; 10 bases line up with TRBD1. The length of the CDR3 is 14 residues. From germline, CDR1 is SGHTA and CDR2 FQGNSA. V shed 3 bases and J 6 bases; nucleotides not matched to a gene: 4. CDR3 loop: CASSLGTGDDGYTF. As DNA, the CDR3 is TGTGCCAGCAGCTTGGGGACAGGGGACGATGGCTACACCTTC.

This chain joins TRBV4-1 and TRBJ1-1, with D possibly being TRBD1 (5 bases). Looked up from germline, CDR1 is MGHRA and CDR2 is YSYEKL. V lost 4 bases, J lost 1 base, and 28 bases lay in between. This CDR3 has 20 amino acids. Here the CDR3 DNA reads TGCGCCAGCAGCCTCATGGGGAGGGATTGGAACCGGAGGGGGAACACTGAAGCTTTCTTT. As protein: CASSLMGRDWNRRGNTEAFF.

This clonotype was found a few times. CDR3 protein: CASSLRDSHSGANVLTF. DNA of the CDR3: TGCGCCAGCAGCCTTCGTGACAGCCACTCTGGGGCCAACGTCCTGACTTTC. The chain has TRBV5-1 and TRBJ2-6, with D possibly matching TRBD1 (5 bases). In germline, CDR1 is SGHRS, CDR2 YFSETQ. The CDR3 covers 17 residues. The germline V and J ends were trimmed by 4 bases and 0 bases, with 14 bases remaining between them.

The chain joins TRBV7-2 to TRBJ1-1; 9 positions match TRBD1. Losses at the gene ends were 5 bases for V and 11 bases for J; bases not matched to a gene: 9. The CDR3 runs to 13 residues. Germline V lookup: CDR1 SGHTA, CDR2 FQGNSA. CDR3 nucleotides: TGTGCCAGCAGCCACAGGGGGCCTCTGTACGCTTTCTTT. This codes for CASSHRGPLYAFF.

The chain is built from TRBV20-1 and TRBJ1-1; 7 nucleotides line up with TRBD1. Trimming at V came to 0 bases and at J to 5 bases, leaving 9 bases not matched to a gene. Germline V CDR1 and CDR2: DFQATT, SNEGSKA (reference sequence). CDR3 length equals 15 residues. This CDR3 is CSARDPTGWGTEAFF. CDR3 coding DNA: TGCAGTGCTAGAGATCCGACAGGGTGGGGAACTGAAGCTTTCTTT.

This clonotype has ten or more counts. This chain links TRBV5-1 with TRBJ1-2, with D unresolved. Germline CDR1 reads SGHRS; CDR2 reads YFSETQ. V was cut by 0 bases and J by 4 bases, with 10 bases left in between. This CDR3 has 14 residues. The CDR3 region is CASSLGENTYGYTF. CDR3 DNA: TGCGCCAGCAGCTTGGGTGAAAACACCTATGGCTACACCTTC.

This clonotype was counted only a few times. The V and J genes are TRBV2 and TRBJ1-5, with D hard to call. The CDR3 consists of 14 residues. Germline CDR1 reads SNHLY; CDR2 reads FYNNEI. The V gene lost 3 bases and the J gene lost 2 bases, with 8 bases spanning the gap. CDR3 loop: CASSDSRGNQPQHF. The CDR3, as DNA: TGTGCCAGCAGTGATTCTCGGGGCAATCAGCCCCAGCATTTT.

About this clonotype: The junction departs from germline at one end; a sequencing error may be responsible. The genes are TRBV20-1 and TRBJ2-7; 9 nucleotides line up with TRBD1. Germline V lookup: CDR1 DFQATT, CDR2 SNEGSKA (reference sequence). CDR3 size: 13 residues. CDR3 in amino acids: CSAVGQGTYGQYF. CDR3 nucleotide sequence: TGCAGTGCGGTCGGACAGGGGACTTACGGGCAGTACTTC.

The chain combines TRBV29-1 with TRBJ1-2; maybe TRBD1 (5 bases). Per germline, CDR1 SQVTM and CDR2 ANQGSEA. This CDR3 has 13 amino acids. Trimming cost V 7 bases and J 2 bases, with 14 bases left between them. CDR3 nucleotides: TGCAGCGGCGCAGGGACGGAAAACTATGGCTACACCTTC. This encodes CSGAGTENYGYTF. Full variable domain (rest looked up from reference TRBV29-1 and TRBJ1-2): SAVISQKPSRDICQRGTSLTIQCQVDSQVTMMFWYRQQPGQSLTLIATANQGSEATYESGFVIDKFPISRPNLTFSTLTVSNMSPEDSSIYLCSGAGTENYGYTFGSGTRLTVV.

V is TRBV7-2 and J is TRBJ2-5, with TRBD2 as a possible D gene (5 bases). Looked up from germline, CDR1 is SGHTA and CDR2 is FQGNSA. The CDR3 is 13 amino acids. Trimming stripped 6 bases from V and 7 bases from J, with 15 bases between. CDR3 in amino acids: CASRTMGGGTQYF. CDR3 nucleotides: TGTGCCAGCAGAACTATGGGCGGAGGGACCCAGTACTTC. Variable domain in full (rest from reference TRBV7-2 and TRBJ2-5): GAGVSQSPSNKVTEKGKDVELRCDPISGHTALYWYRQSLGQGLEFLIYFQGNSAPDKSGLPSDRFSAERTGGSVSTLTIQRTQQEDSAVYLCASRTMGGGTQYFGPGTRLLVL.

This clonotype was detected once. This rearrangement joins TRBV7-2 to TRBJ2-7; maybe TRBD2 (5 bases). V was cut by 2 bases and J by 5 bases, with 7 bases left in between. The CDR3 totals 12 residues. The germline CDR1 and CDR2 sequences are SGHTA and FQGNSA. CDR3 bases: TGTGCCAGCAGCTTACTAGCTGACGAGCAGTACTTC. Its translation: CASSLLADEQYF.

This clonotype was counted between two and nine times. In this CDR3 the conserved last residue, phenylalanine or tryptophan, is missing, so a read error is likely. No DNA is shown, since the ends of the CDR3 on it are uncertain; the CDR3 is the one TCRdb lists. This chain connects TRBV10-2 to TRBJ2-6; the tabulated D call, TRBD1, remains unverified against the DNA. The CDR3 has 9 residues if both end residues are counted. Germline V gene data show CDR1 as WSHSY and CDR2 as SAAADI. The chain's CDR3 is CASKKVRTG.

The CDR3 DNA follows: TGTGCCATCAGTGAAAATCGGCGCGGGGGATACCAAGAGACCCAGTACTTC. Translation gives CAISENRRGGYQETQYF. This chain links TRBV10-3 with TRBJ2-5; 7 positions match TRBD2. The CDR3 extends over 17 amino acids. Trimming took 3 bases from V and 0 from J; bases not matched to a gene: 10. The V gene's germline CDR1 is ENHRY and CDR2 SYGVKD.

The chain has TRBV19 and TRBJ1-5; tentatively, D is TRBD1 (5 bases). CDR1 is LNHDA and CDR2 is SQIVND in the germline V gene (reference sequence). The CDR3 sequence is 15 residues long. V lost 6 bases, J lost 2 bases, and 14 bases lay in between. CDR3 protein: CASSISGNGNQPQHF. DNA of the CDR3: TGTGCCAGTAGCATATCAGGGAATGGCAATCAGCCCCAGCATTTT.

Many counts were recorded for this clonotype. CDR3 nucleotides: TGTGCCAGTAGTATAGATCGGGACACTGAAGCTTTCTTT. Translated: CASSIDRDTEAFF. The J gene is TRBJ1-1, the V gene TRBV19; no reliable D call. Trimming took 0 bases from V and 3 from J, leaving 5 bases between them. Germline lookup yields CDR1 LNHDA and CDR2 SQIVND (reference sequence). The CDR3 runs to 13 residues.